This T cell receptor beta chain was captured by sequencing in a study of beta chain features in type 1 diabetes. Study-level results: Within each of all four CD4+ subsets, Type 1 diabetes patients had TCRB CDR3s that were moderately but significantly shorter. Fewer junction insertions and more nucleotide deletions appeared in type 1 diabetes patients.

The purity of all sorted populations exceeded 98%. Reverse transcribing all isolated RNA meant expressed TCRB transcripts were sequenced. Read counts averaged approximately 3.5 million for samples of naive, central memory and regulatory T cells. Sequencing used immunoSEQ multiplex PCR; TCRdb keeps in-frame clones, though not all of them. The sample lists 40,000 to 50,000 clones, 65% to 70% occurring once. A remark on this clone: The antigen remains undetermined.

Trimming pared 6 bases from V and 7 bases from J, leaving 12 bases between. The CDR3 has 12 residues. Germline CDR1 reads SNHLY; CDR2 reads FYNNEI. The chain is built from TRBV2 and TRBJ2-5; D is ambiguous. The receptor was isolated from a man aged 25-40 years with type 1 diabetes. Some clones in this sample may be carry-over from other donors' samples. Sequenced: Tregs from blood. Here the CDR3 DNA reads TGTGCCAGCAGCCAAGACTCGGTGACCCAGTACTTC. Translating it yields CASSQDSVTQYF.